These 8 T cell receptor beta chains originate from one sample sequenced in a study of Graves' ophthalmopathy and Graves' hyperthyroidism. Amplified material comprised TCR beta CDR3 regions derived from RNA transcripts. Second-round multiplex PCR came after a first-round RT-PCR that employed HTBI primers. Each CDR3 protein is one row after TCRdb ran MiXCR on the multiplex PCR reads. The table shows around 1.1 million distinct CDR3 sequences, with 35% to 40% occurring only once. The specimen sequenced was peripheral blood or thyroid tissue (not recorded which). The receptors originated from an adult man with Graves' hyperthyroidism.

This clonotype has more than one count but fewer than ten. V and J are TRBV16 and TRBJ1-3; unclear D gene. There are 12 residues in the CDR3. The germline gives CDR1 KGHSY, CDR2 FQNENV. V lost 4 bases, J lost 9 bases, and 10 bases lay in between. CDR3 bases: TGTGCCAGCAGCCCCCCGCGGGGCACCATATATTTT. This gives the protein CASSPPRGTIYF.

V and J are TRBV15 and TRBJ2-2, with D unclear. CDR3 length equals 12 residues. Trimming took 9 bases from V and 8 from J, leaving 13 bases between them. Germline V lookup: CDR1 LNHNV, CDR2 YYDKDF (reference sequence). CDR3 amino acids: CATQSVAGELFF. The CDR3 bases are TGTGCCACTCAGTCCGTGGCGGGGGAGCTGTTTTTT.

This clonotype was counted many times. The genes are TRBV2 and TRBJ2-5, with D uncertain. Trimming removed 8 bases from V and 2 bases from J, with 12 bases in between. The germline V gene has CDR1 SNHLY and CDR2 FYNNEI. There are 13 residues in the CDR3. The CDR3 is CASSRWSQETQYF. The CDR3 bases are TGTGCCAGCTCGAGGTGGTCGCAAGAGACCCAGTACTTC.

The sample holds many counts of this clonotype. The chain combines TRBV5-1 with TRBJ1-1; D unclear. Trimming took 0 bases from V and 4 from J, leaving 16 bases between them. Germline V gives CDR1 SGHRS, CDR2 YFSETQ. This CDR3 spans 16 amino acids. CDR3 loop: CASSLGLFGVATEAFF. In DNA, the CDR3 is TGCGCCAGCAGCTTGGGGCTTTTTGGGGTGGCCACTGAAGCTTTCTTT.

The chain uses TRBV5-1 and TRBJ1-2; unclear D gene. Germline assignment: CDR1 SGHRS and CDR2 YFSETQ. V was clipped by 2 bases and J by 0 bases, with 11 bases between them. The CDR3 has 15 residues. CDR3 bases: TGCGCCAGCAGCTTTGACACTGAAGCTAACTATGGCTACACCTTC. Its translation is CASSFDTEANYGYTF.

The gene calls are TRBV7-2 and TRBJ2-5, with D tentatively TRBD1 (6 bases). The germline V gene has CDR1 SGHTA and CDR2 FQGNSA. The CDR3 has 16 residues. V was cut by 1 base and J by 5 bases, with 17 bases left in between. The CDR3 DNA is TGTGCCAGCAGCTTAGTAGGCAGGGGCGGCTTCGAGACCCAGTACTTC. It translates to CASSLVGRGGFETQYF.

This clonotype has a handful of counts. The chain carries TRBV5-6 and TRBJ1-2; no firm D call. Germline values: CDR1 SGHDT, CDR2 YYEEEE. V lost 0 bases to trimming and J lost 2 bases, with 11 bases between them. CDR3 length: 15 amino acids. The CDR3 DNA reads TGTGCCAGCAGCTTGGCTCCACCATTGAACTATGGCTACACCTTC. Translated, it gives CASSLAPPLNYGYTF.

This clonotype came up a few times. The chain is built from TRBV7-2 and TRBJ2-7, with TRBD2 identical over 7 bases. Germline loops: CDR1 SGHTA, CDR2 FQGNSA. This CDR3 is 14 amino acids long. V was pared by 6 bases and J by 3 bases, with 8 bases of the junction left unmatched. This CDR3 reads CASSSSGDYYEQYF. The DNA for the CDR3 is TGTGCCAGCAGTTCAAGCGGGGACTACTACGAGCAGTACTTC.